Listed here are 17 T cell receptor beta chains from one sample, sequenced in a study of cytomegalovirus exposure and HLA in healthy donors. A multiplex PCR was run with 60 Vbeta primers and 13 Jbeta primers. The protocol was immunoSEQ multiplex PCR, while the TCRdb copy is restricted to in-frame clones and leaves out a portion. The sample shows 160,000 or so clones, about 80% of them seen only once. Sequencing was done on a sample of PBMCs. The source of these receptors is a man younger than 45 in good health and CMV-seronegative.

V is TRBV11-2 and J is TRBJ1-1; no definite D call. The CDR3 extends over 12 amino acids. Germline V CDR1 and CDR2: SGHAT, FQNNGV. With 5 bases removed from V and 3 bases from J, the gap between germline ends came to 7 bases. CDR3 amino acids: CASSGVYTEAFF. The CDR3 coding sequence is TGTGCCAGCAGCGGAGTTTACACTGAAGCTTTCTTT.

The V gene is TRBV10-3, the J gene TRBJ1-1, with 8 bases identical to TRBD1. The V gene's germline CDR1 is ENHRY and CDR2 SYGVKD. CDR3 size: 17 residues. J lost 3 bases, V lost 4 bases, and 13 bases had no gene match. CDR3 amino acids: CAISAAPTGAGDTEAFF. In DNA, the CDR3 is TGTGCCATCAGTGCAGCGCCGACAGGGGCTGGGGACACTGAAGCTTTCTTT.

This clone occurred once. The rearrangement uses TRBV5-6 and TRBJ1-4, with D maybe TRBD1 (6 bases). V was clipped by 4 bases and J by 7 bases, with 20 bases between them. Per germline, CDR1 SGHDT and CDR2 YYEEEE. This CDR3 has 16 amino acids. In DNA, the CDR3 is TGTGCCAGCAGCCCCGGCGGTTGGAAAGGGGGTGAAAAACTGTTTTTT. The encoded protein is CASSPGGWKGGEKLFF.

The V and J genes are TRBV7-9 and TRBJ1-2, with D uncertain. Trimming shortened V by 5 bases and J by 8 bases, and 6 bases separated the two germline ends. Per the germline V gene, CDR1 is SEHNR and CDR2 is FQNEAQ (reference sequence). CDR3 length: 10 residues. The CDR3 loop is CASSDFGYTF. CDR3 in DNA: TGTGCCAGCAGCGACTTCGGCTACACCTTC.

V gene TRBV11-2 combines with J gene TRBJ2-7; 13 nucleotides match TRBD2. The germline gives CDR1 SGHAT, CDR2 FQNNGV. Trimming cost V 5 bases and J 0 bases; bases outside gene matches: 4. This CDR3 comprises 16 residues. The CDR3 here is CASSPRTSGSSYEQYF. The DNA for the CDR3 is TGTGCCAGCAGCCCCCGGACTAGCGGGAGCTCCTACGAGCAGTACTTC. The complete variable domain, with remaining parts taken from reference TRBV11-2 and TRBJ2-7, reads EAGVAQSPRYKIIEKRQSVAFWCNPISGHATLYWYQQILGQGPKLLIQFQNNGVVDDSQLPKDRFSAERLKGVDSTLKIQPAKLEDSAVYLCASSPRTSGSSYEQYFGPGTRLTVT.

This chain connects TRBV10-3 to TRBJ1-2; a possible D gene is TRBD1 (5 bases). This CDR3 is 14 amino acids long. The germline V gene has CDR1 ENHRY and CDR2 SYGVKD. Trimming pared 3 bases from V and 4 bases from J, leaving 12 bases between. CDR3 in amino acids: CAISDSATAYGYTF. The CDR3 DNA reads TGTGCCATCAGTGATTCCGCGACAGCCTATGGCTACACCTTC.

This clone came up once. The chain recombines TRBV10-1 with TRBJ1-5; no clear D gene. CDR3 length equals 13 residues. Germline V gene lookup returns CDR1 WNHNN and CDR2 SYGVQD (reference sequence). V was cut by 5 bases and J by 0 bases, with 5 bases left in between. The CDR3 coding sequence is TGCGCCAGCAGTCGGGATAGCAATCAGCCCCAGCATTTT. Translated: CASSRDSNQPQHF.

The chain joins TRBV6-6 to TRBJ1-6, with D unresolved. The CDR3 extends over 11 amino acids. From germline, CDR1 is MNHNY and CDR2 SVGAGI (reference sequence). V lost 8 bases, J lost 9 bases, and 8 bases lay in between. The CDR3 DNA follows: TGTGCCAGCGCGGGGAGTTCACCCCTCCACTTT. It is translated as CASAGSSPLHF.

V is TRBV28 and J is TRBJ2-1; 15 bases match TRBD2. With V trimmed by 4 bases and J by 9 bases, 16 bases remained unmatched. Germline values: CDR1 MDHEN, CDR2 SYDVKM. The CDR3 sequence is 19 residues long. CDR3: CASSSTGTSGRSLRAEQFF. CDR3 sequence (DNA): TGTGCCAGCAGTTCCACCGGGACTAGCGGGAGGTCGCTCCGGGCTGAGCAGTTCTTC.

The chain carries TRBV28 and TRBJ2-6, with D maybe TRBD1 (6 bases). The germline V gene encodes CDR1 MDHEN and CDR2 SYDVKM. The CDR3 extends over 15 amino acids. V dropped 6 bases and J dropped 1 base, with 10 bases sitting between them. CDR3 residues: CASRRQVSGANVLTF. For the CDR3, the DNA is TGTGCCAGCAGAAGACAGGTATCTGGGGCCAACGTCCTGACTTTC.

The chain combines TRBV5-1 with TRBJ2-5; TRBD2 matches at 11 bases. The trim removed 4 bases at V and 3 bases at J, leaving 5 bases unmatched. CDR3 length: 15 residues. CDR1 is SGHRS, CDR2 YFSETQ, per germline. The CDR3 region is CASSPLLAGEETQYF. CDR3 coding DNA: TGCGCCAGCAGCCCACTACTAGCGGGGGAAGAGACCCAGTACTTC.

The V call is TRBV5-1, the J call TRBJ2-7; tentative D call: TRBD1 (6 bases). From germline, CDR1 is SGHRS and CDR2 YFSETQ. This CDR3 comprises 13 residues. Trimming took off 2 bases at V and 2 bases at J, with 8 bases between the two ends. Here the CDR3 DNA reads TGCGCCAGCAGCTTTGGACAGACCTACGAGCAGTACTTC. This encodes CASSFGQTYEQYF.

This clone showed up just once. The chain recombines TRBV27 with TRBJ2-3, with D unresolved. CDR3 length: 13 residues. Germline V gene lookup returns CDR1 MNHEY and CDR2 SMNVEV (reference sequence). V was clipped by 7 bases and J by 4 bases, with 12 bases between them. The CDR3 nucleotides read TGTGCCAGCACCTCCCCCAACTCAGATACGCAGTATTTT. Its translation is CASTSPNSDTQYF.

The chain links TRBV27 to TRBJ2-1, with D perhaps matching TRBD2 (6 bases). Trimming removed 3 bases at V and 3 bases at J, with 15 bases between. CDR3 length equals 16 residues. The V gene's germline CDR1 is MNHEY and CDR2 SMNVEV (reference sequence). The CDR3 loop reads CASSLRIGTDYNEQFF. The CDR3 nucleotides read TGTGCCAGCAGTTTGCGGATTGGGACTGACTACAATGAGCAGTTCTTC.

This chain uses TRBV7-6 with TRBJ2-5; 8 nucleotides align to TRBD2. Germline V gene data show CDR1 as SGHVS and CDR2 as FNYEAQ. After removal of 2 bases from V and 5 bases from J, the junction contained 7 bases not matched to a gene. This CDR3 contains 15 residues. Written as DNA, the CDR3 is TGTGCCAGCAGCTTACTGGCGGGAGGAGTGGAGACCCAGTACTTC. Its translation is CASSLLAGGVETQYF.

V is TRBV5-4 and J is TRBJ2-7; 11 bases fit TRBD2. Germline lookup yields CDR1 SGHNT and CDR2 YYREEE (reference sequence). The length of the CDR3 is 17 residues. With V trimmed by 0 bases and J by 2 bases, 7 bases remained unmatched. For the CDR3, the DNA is TGTGCCAGCAGCTTGGGGGTAGCGGGGGGGCCCACCTACGAGCAGTACTTC. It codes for CASSLGVAGGPTYEQYF.

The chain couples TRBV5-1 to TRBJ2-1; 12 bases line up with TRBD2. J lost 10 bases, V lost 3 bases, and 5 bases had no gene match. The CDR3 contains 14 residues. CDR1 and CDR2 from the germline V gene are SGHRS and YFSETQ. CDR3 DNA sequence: TGCGCCAGCAGCTCCCGGACTAGCGGGACCGAGCAGTTCTTC. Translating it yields CASSSRTSGTEQFF. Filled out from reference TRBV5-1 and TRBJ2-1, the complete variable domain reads KAGVTQTPRYLIKTRGQQVTLSCSPISGHRSVSWYQQTPGQGLQFLFEYFSETQRNKGNFPGRFSGRQFSNSRSEMNVSTLELGDSALYLCASSSRTSGTEQFFGPGTRLTVL.